These 19 T cell receptor beta chains were sequenced from one sample in a study of blood T cells in healthy people across ages. A second PCR of roughly 7 to 11 cycles used a sample-barcoded 5' primer and a J-beta primer mix. MiXCR, applied by TCRdb to the 5' RACE reads, yields one record per CDR3 protein. The sample holds approximately 1.5 million distinct CDR3 sequences; roughly 32% are singletons and the top ten take roughly 12%. The sample consisted of blood. Source of these receptors: a woman in her 30s in good health.

This clonotype showed up just a few times. The chain joins TRBV4-2 to TRBJ2-1; TRBD2 matches at 11 bases. Trimming cost V 0 bases and J 8 bases; bases outside gene matches: 12. The CDR3 extends over 18 amino acids. Germline V gene lookup returns CDR1 LGHNA and CDR2 YNFKEQ. CDR3 DNA sequence: TGTGCCAGCAGCCAAGAGAGGGCTACTAGCGGGAGTGGCGATGAGCAGTTCTTC. Translation gives CASSQERATSGSGDEQFF.

This clonotype was detected once. The chain combines TRBV5-6 with TRBJ2-5, with D perhaps assigned TRBD1 or TRBD2 (5 bases each). The last part of the DNA fits TRBJ2-7 better; the J call may be wrong. Germline CDR1 is SGHDT and CDR2 is YYEEEE. The CDR3 loop spans 13 amino acids. Here the CDR3 DNA reads TGTGCCAGCAGCTGGGGGATAGAGGGCGAGCAGTACTTC. Residues: CASSWGIEGEQYF.

The rearrangement joins TRBV5-1 to TRBJ2-1; 7 bases fit TRBD2. Germline V gene lookup returns CDR1 SGHRS and CDR2 YFSETQ. CDR3 length: 15 amino acids. The V and J ends lost 0 bases and 7 bases, in that order; junction bases with no gene match: 7. CDR3 in amino acids: CASSLAASGRNEQFF. In DNA form, the CDR3 reads TGCGCCAGCAGCTTGGCAGCTAGCGGACGGAATGAGCAGTTCTTC. Complete variable domain (other parts from reference TRBV5-1 and TRBJ2-1): KAGVTQTPRYLIKTRGQQVTLSCSPISGHRSVSWYQQTPGQGLQFLFEYFSETQRNKGNFPGRFSGRQFSNSRSEMNVSTLELGDSALYLCASSLAASGRNEQFFGPGTRLTVL.

Notes on this clonotype: A clone one base away is much larger, so this may be a read error. The V call is TRBV20-1, the J call TRBJ2-5; D perhaps matches TRBD1 (5 bases). Gene TRBJ2-7 matches the end of the DNA better, so the J call may be wrong. Germline V gene sequence: CDR1 DFQATT, CDR2 SNEGSKA (reference sequence). CDR3 length equals 14 residues. The CDR3: CSARGTRVVYEQYF. In DNA, the CDR3 is TGCAGTGCTAGAGGTACCAGGGTAGTCTACGAGCAGTACTTC.

For this clonotype: Germline and junction disagree at one end, which may indicate a read error. The rearrangement links TRBV2 to TRBJ2-3; D gene unclear. Per germline, CDR1 SNHLY and CDR2 FYNNEI. The CDR3 is 11 amino acids. The DNA for the CDR3 is TGTGCCAGCAATGAGGCAGATACGCGGTATTTT. Its translation: CASNEADTRYF.

The V call is TRBV5-6, the J call TRBJ2-7; D unresolved. The CDR3 sequence is 13 residues long. The V gene lost 0 bases and the J gene lost 5 bases, with 9 bases spanning the gap. Germline V gene data show CDR1 as SGHDT and CDR2 as YYEEEE. Here the CDR3 DNA reads TGTGCCAGCAGCTTGGAGATGGCGGACGAGCAGTACTTC. This encodes CASSLEMADEQYF.

The V gene is TRBV14, the J gene TRBJ2-7, with 8 bases fitting TRBD1. With V trimmed by 5 bases and J by 3 bases, 18 bases remained unmatched. Germline V gives CDR1 SGHDN, CDR2 FVKESK. The CDR3 contains 18 residues. This CDR3 reads CASSVHDGQGLRIYEQYF. CDR3 nucleotide sequence: TGTGCCAGCAGCGTTCACGATGGACAGGGCCTAAGGATCTACGAGCAGTACTTC.

The rearrangement joins TRBV5-1 to TRBJ2-7; 8 bases fit TRBD1. Germline assignment: CDR1 SGHRS and CDR2 YFSETQ. This CDR3 spans 16 amino acids. V dropped 0 bases and J dropped 3; count of bases not matched to a gene: 8. The CDR3 protein is CASSLGDPGQGYEQYF. The DNA of the CDR3 is TGCGCCAGCAGCTTGGGGGACCCTGGACAGGGCTACGAGCAGTACTTC.

The J gene is TRBJ2-4, the V gene TRBV5-5; 8 nucleotides line up with TRBD1. The J call may be wrong; the DNA end is better matched by TRBJ2-7. Germline V gene data show CDR1 as SGHKS and CDR2 as YYEKEE (reference sequence). CDR3 length equals 16 residues. The CDR3 region has the DNA TGTGCCAGCAGCTTGCCCGGACAGGGCCGATGTTACGAGCAGTACTTC. This gives the protein CASSLPGQGRCYEQYF.

V gene TRBV5-1 combines with J gene TRBJ1-1; 9 bases align to TRBD1. Germline CDR1 reads SGHRS; CDR2 reads YFSETQ. This CDR3 has 14 residues. V gave up 4 bases and J gave up 3 bases; unmatched junction bases: 4. The CDR3: CASSGTGLDTEAFF. CDR3 bases: TGCGCCAGCAGCGGGACAGGGTTGGACACTGAAGCTTTCTTT. The full variable domain, in which reference TRBV5-1 and TRBJ1-1 provide the parts outside the CDR3, is KAGVTQTPRYLIKTRGQQVTLSCSPISGHRSVSWYQQTPGQGLQFLFEYFSETQRNKGNFPGRFSGRQFSNSRSEMNVSTLELGDSALYLCASSGTGLDTEAFFGQGTRLTVV.

This clonotype was counted a few times. The gene calls are TRBV5-6 and TRBJ1-1, with no clear D. Germline V gene sequence: CDR1 SGHDT, CDR2 YYEEEE. The CDR3 extends over 12 amino acids. V was trimmed by 1 base and J by 3 bases, leaving 4 bases between them. The CDR3 loop is CASSLSHTEAFF. CDR3 sequence (DNA): TGTGCCAGCAGCTTGTCGCACACTGAAGCTTTCTTT.

This clonotype occurred many times. J is TRBJ2-1 and V is TRBV29-1; TRBD2 is a possible D gene (6 bases). Germline lookup yields CDR1 SQVTM and CDR2 ANQGSEA. The CDR3 runs to 15 residues. The germline V and J ends were trimmed by 4 bases and 10 bases, with 23 bases remaining between them. The CDR3, as DNA: TGCAGCGTTGTAAGGCGGGGAGAGCCTCCTTGGGAGCAGTTCTTC. Its translation: CSVVRRGEPPWEQFF.

The chain couples TRBV7-7 to TRBJ2-5; TRBD2 agrees at 10 bases. The CDR3 is 15 amino acids. The ends lost 5 bases at V and 3 bases at J; junction bases unmatched: 6. The germline V gene encodes CDR1 SSHAT and CDR2 FNYEAQ (reference sequence). The CDR3 sequence: CASSPPTSGKETQYF. The CDR3, as DNA: TGTGCCAGCAGCCCGCCTACTAGCGGGAAAGAGACCCAGTACTTC.

This clonotype was found many times. The chain uses TRBV10-3 and TRBJ2-4; TRBD2 matches at 8 bases. CDR3 length: 17 residues. The ends lost 3 bases at V and 2 bases at J; junction bases unmatched: 9. CDR1 and CDR2 from the germline V gene are ENHRY and SYGVKD. The CDR3 bases are TGTGCCATCAGTGACCCCACGGGAGGGAGAACCAAAAACATTCAGTACTTC. Translated: CAISDPTGGRTKNIQYF.

The sample holds a few counts of this clonotype. CDR3: CASSPGTASHEQYF. The CDR3 nucleotides read TGTGCCAGCAGTCCCGGGACGGCCTCGCACGAGCAGTACTTC. This chain connects TRBV27 to TRBJ2-7; either TRBD1 or TRBD2 may supply D (5 bases each). CDR3 length: 14 amino acids. Trimming cost V 5 bases and J 5 bases, with 16 bases left between them. Looked up from germline, CDR1 is MNHEY and CDR2 is SMNVEV (reference sequence).

V and J are TRBV7-2 and TRBJ2-1, with 9 bases lining up with TRBD1. The CDR3 has 16 residues. Germline CDR1 SGHTA, CDR2 FQGNSA. Trimming cost V 5 bases and J 3 bases; bases outside gene matches: 8. CDR3 sequence reads: CASSVYRGRVYNEQFF. The CDR3 bases are TGTGCCAGCAGCGTATACAGGGGGCGCGTCTACAATGAGCAGTTCTTC.

A word on this clonotype: One junction end disagrees with the germline gene, perhaps due to a read error. This rearrangement joins TRBV20-1 to TRBJ1-1; D is undetermined. This CDR3 comprises 13 residues. Germline V gene sequence: CDR1 DFQATT, CDR2 SNEGSKA (reference sequence). The CDR3 spells CSARDPGNAEAFF. The CDR3, as DNA: TGCAGTGCTAGAGATCCGGGGAACGCTGAAGCTTTCTTT.

The CDR3 DNA sequence: TGTGCCAGCAGCCAGAGCCGGGACTCGCAAGAGACCCAGTACTTC. The encoded protein is CASSQSRDSQETQYF. The chain recombines TRBV4-2 with TRBJ2-7; D might be TRBD2 (6 bases). TRBJ2-5 matches the DNA end more closely, so the J call is doubtful. CDR1 and CDR2 from the germline V gene are LGHNA and YNFKEQ. This CDR3 region has 15 residues.

Only a few counts were recorded for this clonotype. The genes are TRBV6-2 or TRBV6-3 and TRBJ2-1, with D unclear. Germline V lookup: CDR1 MNHEY, CDR2 SVGEGT. V gave up 9 bases and J gave up 4 bases, with 7 bases separating them. CDR3 length: 11 amino acids. The CDR3 region is CASEEYNEQFF. The DNA of the CDR3 is TGTGCCAGTGAGGAATACAATGAGCAGTTCTTC.